This entry is about one T cell receptor beta chain. This record comes from a study of blood T cell repertoires in COVID-19. On the study more broadly: Acute-phase and convalescent COVID-19 samples originated in the United States, Italy and Spain.

Under the authors' procedure: Estimation of nucleated cell counts was performed using reference gene primer amplification. Measured with immunoSEQ multiplex PCR; TCRdb has only the in-frame clones, and not every one. The V and J calls and clone size are taken from that table; D and trimming were inferred from the DNA. The sample has about 240,000 clones; 82% are singletons. CDR1 is SGHRS, CDR2 YFSETQ, per germline. The CDR3 runs 13 residues. V was shortened by 4 bases and J by 3 bases, with 10 bases between the two germline ends. The sequencing input was peripheral blood. J is TRBJ1-2 and V is TRBV5-1, with D uncertain. This clonotype was sampled from a woman in her sixties with active or convalescent COVID-19. CDR3 region: CASSPSIDYGYTF. CDR3 bases: TGCGCCAGCAGCCCTAGTATAGACTATGGCTACACCTTC.